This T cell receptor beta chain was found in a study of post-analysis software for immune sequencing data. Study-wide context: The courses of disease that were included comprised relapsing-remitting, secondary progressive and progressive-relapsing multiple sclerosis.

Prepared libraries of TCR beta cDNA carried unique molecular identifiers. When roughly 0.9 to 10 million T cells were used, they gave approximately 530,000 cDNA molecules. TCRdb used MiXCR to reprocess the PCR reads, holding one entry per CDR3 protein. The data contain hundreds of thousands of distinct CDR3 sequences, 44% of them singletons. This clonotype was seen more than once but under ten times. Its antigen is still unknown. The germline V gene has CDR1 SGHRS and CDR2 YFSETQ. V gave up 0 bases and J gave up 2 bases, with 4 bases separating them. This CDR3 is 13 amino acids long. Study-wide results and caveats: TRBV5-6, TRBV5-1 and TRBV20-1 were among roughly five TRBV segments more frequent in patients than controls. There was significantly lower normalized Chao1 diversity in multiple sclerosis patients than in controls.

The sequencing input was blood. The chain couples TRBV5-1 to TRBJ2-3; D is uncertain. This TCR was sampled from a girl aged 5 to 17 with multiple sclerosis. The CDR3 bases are TGCGCCAGCAGCTTGGTACACACAGATACGCAGTATTTT. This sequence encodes CASSLVHTDTQYF.